This T cell receptor beta chain was observed in a study of synovial regulatory T cells in juvenile arthritis. As for the study in general: Treatments: a few naive, several methotrexate, one methotrexate plus infliximab, one unknown. Study-wide points: iaTreg cells shared more CDR3 sequences with synovial Tregs than other blood Tregs did. TCR diversity was lower in inflammation-associated blood Treg cells than in other blood Treg cells.

Patients had median age around 11 years, range roughly 2.4-22.9. Assay: immunoSEQ multiplex PCR; the TCRdb copy retains only in-frame clones and omits some. The sample is made up of fewer than 9,000 clones, and the top ten hold roughly 1.8% of it. Considering frequency, this clone is medium-sized. Its matching antigen is unknown. This TCR derives from a donor between 2 and 29 years old with juvenile idiopathic arthritis. The material sequenced was Treg cells from blood. As for subset: remaining (HLA-DR-negative) circulating blood Treg cells.

The CDR3 protein is CASSRPDLYGYTF. This chain joins TRBV19 and TRBJ1-2. CDR1 and CDR2 from the germline V gene are LNHDA and SQIVND (reference sequence). This CDR3 region has 13 residues. No DNA is listed.